This T cell receptor (beta chain) was sequenced in a study of blood T cell repertoires in COVID-19. Overall study: The origin of the acute and convalescent COVID-19 samples was the United States, Italy and Spain.

Per the authors' pipeline: By means of reference gene primer amplification, nucleated cell counts were estimated. Profiled with immunoSEQ multiplex PCR; TCRdb holds only in-frame clones, not every one. Clone size and V and J calls were adopted from that table, with D and trimming inferred from the DNA. The repertoire holds roughly 100,000 clones, with approximately 90% as singletons. This CDR3 contains 16 residues. V trimming: 4 bases; J trimming: 1 base; junction bases outside the gene matches: 7. The V gene's germline CDR1 is MNHEY and CDR2 SVGEGT. The receptor was derived from a woman of 80 years or more in a cohort sampled during active COVID-19. The sample consisted of peripheral blood. This chain uses TRBV6-2 or TRBV6-3 with TRBJ1-5, with TRBD1 matching over 7 bases. In DNA form, the CDR3 reads TGTGCCAGCAGTTTCCGGGAGGGGGCGAGCAATCAGCCCCAGCATTTT. Translation gives CASSFREGASNQPQHF.